The 20 T cell receptor beta chains in this list originate from one sample, sequenced in a study of blood T cell repertoires in COVID-19 (dated by TCRdb to 2020 to 2022). The method behind the library was the immunoSEQ multiplex PCR assay. Not all clones reach the TCRdb copy of this immuneACCESS table, which keeps in-frame sequences only. Checked studies attribute under half of the gap to unresolved V genes and leave the rest unexplained. The sample table lists 450,000 to 500,000 clones, about 85% of them with a count of one. The ten largest account for 0.7% of the sample. Sequenced material: PBMCs or T cells enriched from blood (not recorded which). These receptors were taken from a woman in her late teens or twenties who had recovered from COVID-19.

V gene TRBV3-1 (or the pseudogene TRBV3-2) combines with J gene TRBJ2-1, with D possibly being TRBD2 (5 bases). The CDR3 has 13 amino acids. Trimming removed 4 bases from V and 7 bases from J, with 11 bases in between. Germline V gives CDR1 LGHDT, CDR2 YNNKEL (reference sequence). This chain's CDR3 is CASSLVTGNEQFF. CDR3 bases: TGTGCCAGCAGCCTCGTTACGGGGAATGAGCAGTTCTTC.

The chain uses TRBV3-1 (or the pseudogene TRBV3-2) and TRBJ2-1; 9 nucleotides line up with TRBD2. CDR3 length: 14 residues. Germline values: CDR1 LGHDT, CDR2 YNNKEL (reference sequence). Trimming cost V 7 bases and J 6 bases; bases outside gene matches: 7. DNA for the CDR3: TGTGCCAGCACCCCGGGACTAGCTGCCAATGAGCAGTTCTTC. Protein: CASTPGLAANEQFF.

The genes are TRBV19 and TRBJ2-5; D may be TRBD2 (6 bases). The CDR3 is 17 residues long. With 1 base removed from V and 2 bases from J, the gap between germline ends came to 17 bases. The germline V gene has CDR1 LNHDA and CDR2 SQIVND (reference sequence). This CDR3 is CASSIGVPRDLQETQYF. In DNA form, the CDR3 reads TGTGCCAGTAGTATAGGCGTCCCTCGGGACTTACAAGAGACCCAGTACTTC.

This rearrangement joins TRBV5-1 to TRBJ1-2; 11 nucleotides line up with TRBD1. Germline values: CDR1 SGHRS, CDR2 YFSETQ. Germline trimming cut 3 bases from V and 8 bases from J; bases unmatched to any gene: 12. The CDR3 is made up of 16 amino acids. This chain's CDR3 is CASSSTFGQGAQGYTF. As DNA, the CDR3 is TGCGCCAGCAGCTCTACGTTCGGACAGGGGGCGCAGGGCTACACCTTC.

The chain employs TRBV19 and TRBJ1-5; D is undetermined. The germline V gene has CDR1 LNHDA and CDR2 SQIVND (reference sequence). The ends were cut back, 6 bases at V and 3 bases at J, with 15 bases in the middle. The CDR3 is 15 residues long. CDR3 DNA: TGTGCCAGTAGCCCCGGAGAGGGTCACAATCAGCCCCAGCATTTT. It codes for CASSPGEGHNQPQHF.

The J gene is TRBJ1-5, the V gene TRBV18; tentatively, D is TRBD1 (6 bases). There are 14 residues in the CDR3. Germline assignment: CDR1 KGHSH and CDR2 LQKENI. V dropped 3 bases and J dropped 4 bases, with 10 bases sitting between them. CDR3 sequence reads: CASSPGTQNQPQHF. CDR3 sequence (DNA): TGTGCCAGCTCACCCGGGACACAGAATCAGCCCCAGCATTTT.

The J gene is TRBJ1-1, the V gene TRBV5-1, with a possible D match to TRBD1 (6 bases). Germline lookup yields CDR1 SGHRS and CDR2 YFSETQ. The CDR3 consists of 14 residues. Trimming cost V 1 base and J 3 bases, with 10 bases left between them. The CDR3 loop reads CASSLTGSDTEAFF. CDR3 coding DNA: TGCGCCAGCAGCTTGACAGGGAGTGACACTGAAGCTTTCTTT.

The chain couples TRBV6-2 or TRBV6-3 to TRBJ1-2; 9 bases map to TRBD1. From germline, CDR1 is MNHEY and CDR2 SVGEGT. CDR3 size: 16 residues. V shed 6 bases and J 3 bases; nucleotides not matched to a gene: 11. Here the CDR3 reads CASSPWTGDGDYGYTF. The CDR3 bases are TGTGCCAGCAGCCCCTGGACAGGGGATGGAGACTATGGCTACACCTTC.

The V gene is TRBV30, the J gene TRBJ1-2; 8 bases match TRBD1. CDR1 GTSNPN and CDR2 SVGIG come from the germline V gene (reference sequence). This CDR3 comprises 15 residues. The junction had 13 bases not matched to a gene; V was cut back by 6 bases and J by 4 bases. For the CDR3, the DNA is TGTGCCTGCCAGCAGGACAGGGAAAGTTCCTATGGCTACACCTTC. Translation: CACQQDRESSYGYTF.

The gene calls are TRBV10-3 and TRBJ2-7, with D uncertain. The CDR3 is 13 residues long. The V end lost 2 bases, the J end lost 4 bases, and 9 bases lay between the germline ends. Looked up from germline, CDR1 is ENHRY and CDR2 is SYGVKD. The CDR3 region is CAISELDNYEQYF. For the CDR3, the DNA is TGTGCCATCAGTGAGCTTGACAATTACGAGCAGTACTTC.

J is TRBJ2-7 and V is TRBV7-2; 8 bases map to TRBD1. CDR1 SGHTA and CDR2 FQGNSA come from the germline V gene. The CDR3 totals 16 residues. Losses at the gene ends were 1 base for V and 1 base for J; bases not matched to a gene: 6. The CDR3 DNA sequence: TGTGCCAGCAGCTTAGGAGGGACAGGACTTTCCTACGAGCAGTACTTC. Encoded protein: CASSLGGTGLSYEQYF.

J is TRBJ2-7 and V is TRBV7-6; the D gene is possibly TRBD2 (6 bases). CDR1 and CDR2 from the germline V gene are SGHVS and FNYEAQ. Trimming removed 2 bases from V and 2 bases from J, with 7 bases in between. The CDR3 contains 13 residues. The CDR3 nucleotides read TGTGCCAGCAGCTTACGGGGGACCTACGAGCAGTACTTC. It encodes CASSLRGTYEQYF.

The CDR3 DNA reads as TGTGCCACGTCAGCCCCAGGGACTGATTATCAGCCCCAGCATTTT. Its translation is CATSAPGTDYQPQHF. V usage is TRBV6-5 and J usage is TRBJ1-5; perhaps TRBD1 as D (5 bases). The germline V and J ends were trimmed by 10 bases and 5 bases, with 21 bases remaining between them. The CDR3 length is 15 residues. Germline loops: CDR1 MNHEY, CDR2 SVGAGI.

The J gene is TRBJ2-7, the V gene TRBV4-1; 7 bases line up with TRBD2. The CDR3 consists of 18 residues. CDR1 is MGHRA, CDR2 YSYEKL, per germline. The J segment lost 0 bases and the V segment lost 0 bases, leaving 11 bases of the junction unmatched. CDR3: CASSQDKPPGGGSYEQYF. CDR3 DNA: TGCGCCAGCAGCCAAGATAAGCCCCCGGGGGGAGGCTCCTACGAGCAGTACTTC.

The V and J genes are TRBV5-1 and TRBJ2-3; the match to TRBD1 covers 10 bases. The trim removed 4 bases at V and 1 base at J, leaving 6 bases unmatched. CDR1 is SGHRS, CDR2 YFSETQ, per germline. The CDR3 loop spans 16 amino acids. The CDR3 region is CASSPSGTGGTDTQYF. For the CDR3, the DNA is TGCGCCAGCAGCCCTTCCGGGACAGGGGGCACAGATACGCAGTATTTT.

This chain connects TRBV10-2 to TRBJ1-1; D unclear. CDR1 is WSHSY, CDR2 SAAADI, per germline. V was shortened by 6 bases and J by 0 bases, with 17 bases between the two germline ends. The CDR3 is 16 residues long. The CDR3 sequence is CASSDGGPLMNTEAFF. The CDR3 DNA follows: TGCGCCAGCAGCGATGGAGGGCCTTTAATGAACACTGAAGCTTTCTTT.

The chain employs TRBV6-4 and TRBJ2-2, with a possible D match to TRBD2 (6 bases). CDR1 is MRHNA and CDR2 is SNTAGT in the germline V gene. The CDR3 totals 14 residues. V shed 0 bases and J shed 5 bases, with 7 bases lying between them. CDR3 nucleotides: TGTGCCAGCAGTGACTCAGGAGGGACCGGGGAGCTGTTTTTT. This gives the protein CASSDSGGTGELFF.

In this sample, this clone turned up once. The V and J genes are TRBV7-2 and TRBJ2-1, with D possibly TRBD2 on 6 matching bases. CDR3 length: 14 amino acids. In germline, CDR1 is SGHTA, CDR2 FQGNSA. Trimming left V 2 bases short and J 12 bases short, with 17 bases between. The CDR3 is CASSLPRSGPTQFF. In nucleotides, the CDR3 is TGTGCCAGCAGCTTACCTCGGAGCGGGCCGACGCAGTTCTTC.

To note about this clone: The same CDR3 can be traced to other DNA sequences in this sample. The chain is built from TRBV7-2 and TRBJ2-5; TRBD2 matches 13 bases. This CDR3 comprises 15 residues. CDR1 is SGHTA, CDR2 FQGNSA, per germline. J gave up 4 bases and V 5 bases, and 4 bases lay outside the gene matches. The CDR3 is CASSLTSGGGETQYF. Here the CDR3 DNA reads TGTGCCAGCAGCCTAACTAGCGGGGGGGGAGAGACCCAGTACTTC.

In regard to this clone: Other nucleotide sequences from this sample produce the same CDR3. The chain has TRBV9 and TRBJ1-4, with D tentatively TRBD1 (5 bases). The V and J ends lost 5 bases and 1 base respectively, with 9 bases between them. Germline values: CDR1 SGDLS, CDR2 YYNGEE. The CDR3 contains 14 residues. The DNA of the CDR3 is TGTGCCAGCAGTGGCGGGGGAACTAATGAAAAACTGTTTTTT. Its protein product is CASSGGGTNEKLFF.